The 20 T cell receptor beta chains reported below all come from one sample, sequenced in a study of regulatory T cells in long-lasting Graves disease. Time point specified: newly diagnosed GD, antithyroid drugs for less than 3 months. PBMCs provided the RNA from which the TCR library was made. Arm-PCR of CDR3 regions with iRepertoire HTBI primers generated TCR beta libraries. TCRdb recomputed calls from the multiplex PCR reads with MiXCR, one row per CDR3 protein. This table has fewer than 650,000 distinct CDR3 sequences, about 15% appearing once. These data also formed part of another study, on T cells in Graves' hyperthyroidism and ophthalmopathy.

The specimen comprised peripheral blood mononuclear cells (PBMCs), sampled at new diagnosis, from a patient treated with antithyroid drugs. These receptors all come from a man aged 18 to 29 with Graves disease.

The chain joins TRBV7-9 to TRBJ2-7; TRBD2 aligns across 10 bases. The junction had 13 bases not matched to a gene; V was cut back by 3 bases and J by 2 bases. The CDR3 loop spans 18 amino acids. CDR1 and CDR2 from the germline V gene are SEHNR and FQNEAQ (reference sequence). The CDR3 loop reads CASSLPTSGVGHTYEQYF. Here the CDR3 DNA reads TGTGCCAGCAGCTTGCCAACTAGCGGGGTTGGCCACACCTACGAGCAGTACTTC.

In this sample, this clonotype turned up many times. The chain has TRBV11-2 and TRBJ2-1; D perhaps matches TRBD2 (5 bases). There are 16 residues in the CDR3. The germline V gene encodes CDR1 SGHAT and CDR2 FQNNGV. V lost 1 base to trimming and J lost 2 bases, with 12 bases between them. The CDR3: CASSLVQGRTYNEQFF. The CDR3 nucleotides read TGTGCCAGCAGCTTAGTACAAGGGAGAACCTACAATGAGCAGTTCTTC.

This clonotype has just a few counts. The V and J genes are TRBV6-2 or TRBV6-3 and TRBJ1-2; D uncertain. This CDR3 contains 18 residues. V was trimmed by 4 bases and J by 3 bases, leaving 24 bases between them. The V gene's germline CDR1 is MNHEY and CDR2 SVGEGT. CDR3 region: CASSSFLTAGYQDYGYTF. CDR3 in DNA: TGTGCCAGCAGTTCCTTTCTAACGGCCGGTTATCAGGACTATGGCTACACCTTC.

The rearrangement links TRBV20-1 to TRBJ2-7, with 8 bases lining up with TRBD1. The CDR3 covers 14 residues. The ends lost 6 bases at V and 5 bases at J; junction bases unmatched: 12. The germline V gene has CDR1 DFQATT and CDR2 SNEGSKA (reference sequence). The CDR3 DNA reads as TGCAGTGCCCAACTCCGGACAGGGACCGACGAGCAGTACTTC. Protein product: CSAQLRTGTDEQYF.

The chain couples TRBV3-1 to TRBJ2-7; D perhaps matches TRBD2 (6 bases). The CDR3 spans 14 residues. Germline V CDR1 and CDR2: LGHDT, YNNKEL (reference sequence). V shed 2 bases and J shed 6 bases, with 14 bases lying between them. In DNA form, the CDR3 reads TGTGCCAGCAGCCAATCGGACGGGACTGCCGAGCAGTACTTC. This gives the protein CASSQSDGTAEQYF.

This clonotype was counted between two and nine times. V gene TRBV20-1 combines with J gene TRBJ1-5, with D perhaps matching TRBD1 (5 bases). Trimming shortened V by 3 bases and J by 3 bases, and 9 bases separated the two germline ends. In germline, CDR1 is DFQATT, CDR2 SNEGSKA (reference sequence). The CDR3 is 13 residues long. This chain's CDR3 is CSARTDPNQPQHF. The CDR3 DNA reads as TGCAGTGCTAGGACAGACCCCAATCAGCCCCAGCATTTT.

This clonotype was found many times. This chain links TRBV7-9 with TRBJ1-1, with a weak D call TRBD1 (5 bases). Trimming removed 8 bases from V and 4 bases from J, with 20 bases in between. The CDR3 sequence is 15 residues long. Germline values: CDR1 SEHNR, CDR2 FQNEAQ (reference sequence). The CDR3 region is CASPRTSGITTEAFF. Written as DNA, the CDR3 is TGTGCCAGCCCCCGTACCTCAGGGATTACCACTGAAGCTTTCTTT.

About this clonotype itself: The junction shows a germline mismatch at one end, possibly a read error. The rearrangement links TRBV7-7 to TRBJ2-1; possible D gene TRBD2, 6 bases. This CDR3 has 15 amino acids. Germline lookup yields CDR1 SSHAT and CDR2 FNYEAQ (reference sequence). The CDR3 DNA reads as TGTGCTAGCAGCTCAGGTAGCGGAAGACACAATGAGCAGTTCTTC. Its translation is CASSSGSGRHNEQFF.

V is TRBV9 and J is TRBJ2-1; 10 nucleotides line up with TRBD2. The CDR3 sequence is 16 residues long. The ends lost 0 bases at V and 8 bases at J; junction bases unmatched: 8. Per the germline V gene, CDR1 is SGDLS and CDR2 is YYNGEE. This chain's CDR3 is CASSVVGEREGYEQFF. CDR3 DNA sequence: TGTGCCAGCAGCGTAGTAGGGGAGCGGGAGGGGTATGAGCAGTTCTTC.

There are a few counts of this clonotype. The chain is built from TRBV19 and TRBJ2-7; TRBD2 might be the D (6 bases). Trimming took 5 bases from V and 3 from J, leaving 14 bases between them. The CDR3 spans 14 residues. Looked up from germline, CDR1 is LNHDA and CDR2 is SQIVND (reference sequence). CDR3 coding DNA: TGTGCCAGTAGTTGGAGGGGCCCCCTCTACGAGCAGTACTTC. Translating it yields CASSWRGPLYEQYF.

In this sample, this clonotype turned up many times. V and J are TRBV5-1 and TRBJ2-1; 9 positions match TRBD2. The CDR3 sequence is 16 residues long. After removal of 4 bases from V and 8 bases from J, the junction contained 13 bases not matched to a gene. CDR1 SGHRS and CDR2 YFSETQ come from the germline V gene. CDR3 sequence: CASSPRLAEDTDEQFF. Here the CDR3 DNA reads TGCGCCAGCAGCCCACGACTAGCGGAAGATACAGATGAGCAGTTCTTC. Supplemented by reference TRBV5-1 and TRBJ2-1, the full variable domain reads KAGVTQTPRYLIKTRGQQVTLSCSPISGHRSVSWYQQTPGQGLQFLFEYFSETQRNKGNFPGRFSGRQFSNSRSEMNVSTLELGDSALYLCASSPRLAEDTDEQFFGPGTRLTVL.

In this sample, this clonotype turned up a few times. The gene calls are TRBV29-1 and TRBJ2-1; 8 bases map to TRBD2. Germline V gene sequence: CDR1 SQVTM, CDR2 ANQGSEA. V lost 6 bases and J lost 2; bases outside the gene matches: 15. The CDR3 extends over 17 amino acids. The CDR3 sequence is CSVDALPDSGAYNEQFF. CDR3 bases: TGCAGCGTCGATGCCCTCCCGGATAGCGGGGCCTACAATGAGCAGTTCTTC.

The chain joins TRBV5-1 to TRBJ2-7; 8 bases agree with TRBD1. CDR3 size: 14 residues. Germline assignment: CDR1 SGHRS and CDR2 YFSETQ. Germline trimming cut 2 bases from V and 6 bases from J; bases unmatched to any gene: 7. CDR3 amino acids: CASSFLGQGREQYF. DNA for the CDR3: TGCGCCAGCAGCTTTTTAGGACAGGGTCGCGAGCAGTACTTC.

About this clonotype itself: This sequence may be a read error, since a much larger clone differs from it by one base. The chain combines TRBV6-1 with TRBJ2-7; 7 nucleotides agree with TRBD1. CDR3 length: 15 amino acids. With V trimmed by 10 bases and J by 1 base, 13 bases remained unmatched. Germline V gene lookup returns CDR1 MNHNS and CDR2 SASEGT. This chain's CDR3 is CATTILGQLSYEQYF. The CDR3 DNA follows: TGTGCCACCACCATCCTGGGACAGCTTTCCTACGAGCAGTACTTC.

V usage is TRBV2 and J usage is TRBJ1-2; 9 positions match TRBD1. V shed 4 bases, J shed 8 bases, and the junction held 11 bases outside the gene matches. From germline, CDR1 is SNHLY and CDR2 FYNNEI. The CDR3 is 15 residues long. CDR3 sequence: CASSAGTGLSRGYTF. The CDR3, as DNA: TGTGCCAGCAGTGCCGGGACAGGGCTTTCGAGAGGCTACACCTTC.

There are many counts of this clonotype. The V call is TRBV19, the J call TRBJ2-7; no definite D call. Germline CDR1 reads LNHDA; CDR2 reads SQIVND (reference sequence). This CDR3 comprises 13 residues. Trimming removed 3 bases from V and 3 bases from J, with 9 bases in between. CDR3 nucleotides: TGTGCCAGTAGTATGACCGAGCGCTACGAGCAGTACTTC. It translates to CASSMTERYEQYF.

In its sample, this clonotype was seen many times. The V and J genes are TRBV6-2 or TRBV6-3 and TRBJ2-1; D is ambiguous. CDR1 and CDR2 from the germline V gene are MNHEY and SVGEGT. Trimming took off 2 bases at V and 1 base at J, with 6 bases between the two ends. The CDR3 covers 14 residues. The CDR3: CASSYPISYNEQFF. The CDR3 DNA reads as TGTGCCAGCAGTTACCCCATTTCCTACAATGAGCAGTTCTTC.

The chain couples TRBV10-2 to TRBJ2-6, with TRBD1 identical over 7 bases. V trimming: 6 bases; J trimming: 4 bases; junction bases outside the gene matches: 12. Germline CDR1 WSHSY, CDR2 SAAADI. The CDR3 contains 17 residues. Written as DNA, the CDR3 is TGCGCCAGCAGGTTAGGGACAGTTGGATCGGGGGCCAACGTCCTGACTTTC. It is translated as CASRLGTVGSGANVLTF.

This clonotype appeared many times. This chain joins TRBV12-3 or TRBV12-4 and TRBJ1-2; no reliable D call. This CDR3 spans 15 amino acids. Trimming took 2 bases from V and 8 from J, leaving 18 bases between them. Written as DNA, the CDR3 is TGTGCCAGCAGTTTAAGATCCGGACCGCGCCGGGGCTACACCTTC. It is translated as CASSLRSGPRRGYTF.

The chain combines TRBV19 with TRBJ2-5; 8 bases are a match to TRBD2. The CDR3 is 19 residues long. Germline V lookup: CDR1 LNHDA, CDR2 SQIVND (reference sequence). Trimming removed 5 bases from V and 0 bases from J; junction bases left unmatched: 17. The CDR3 region is CASSHLPPLALADQETQYF. In DNA, the CDR3 is TGTGCCAGTAGTCACCTGCCCCCTCTCGCACTAGCGGACCAAGAGACCCAGTACTTC.